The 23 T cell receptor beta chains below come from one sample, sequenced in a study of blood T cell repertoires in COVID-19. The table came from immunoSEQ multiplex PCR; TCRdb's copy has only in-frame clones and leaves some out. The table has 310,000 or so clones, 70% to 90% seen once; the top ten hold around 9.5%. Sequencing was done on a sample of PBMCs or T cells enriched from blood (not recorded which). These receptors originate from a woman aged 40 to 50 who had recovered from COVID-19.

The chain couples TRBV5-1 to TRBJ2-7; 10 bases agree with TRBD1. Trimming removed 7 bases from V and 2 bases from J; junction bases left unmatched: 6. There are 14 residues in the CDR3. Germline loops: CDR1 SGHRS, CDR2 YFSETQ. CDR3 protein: CASGPDRGAYEQYF. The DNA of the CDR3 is TGCGCCAGCGGCCCGGACAGGGGGGCCTACGAGCAGTACTTC.

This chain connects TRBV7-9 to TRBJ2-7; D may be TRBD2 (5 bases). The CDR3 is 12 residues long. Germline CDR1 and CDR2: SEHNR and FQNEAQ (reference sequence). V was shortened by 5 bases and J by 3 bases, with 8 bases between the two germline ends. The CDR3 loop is CASSPTSYEQYF. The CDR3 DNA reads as TGTGCCAGCAGCCCAACTAGCTACGAGCAGTACTTC.

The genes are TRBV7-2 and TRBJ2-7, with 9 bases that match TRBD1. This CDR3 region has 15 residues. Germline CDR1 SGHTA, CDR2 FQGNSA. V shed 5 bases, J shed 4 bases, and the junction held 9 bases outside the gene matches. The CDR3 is CASSPRQGGMYEQYF. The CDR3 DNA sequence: TGTGCCAGCAGCCCCCGACAGGGGGGAATGTACGAGCAGTACTTC.

CDR3 sequence reads: CATSRGLVEEQFF. The CDR3 region has the DNA TGTGCCACCAGCAGGGGACTAGTGGAGGAGCAGTTCTTC. V usage is TRBV15 and J usage is TRBJ2-1; 8 bases are shared with TRBD2. Germline loops: CDR1 LNHNV, CDR2 YYDKDF (reference sequence). The CDR3 sequence is 13 residues long. V shed 3 bases, J shed 10 bases, and the junction held 5 bases outside the gene matches. Looking up the rest from reference TRBV15 and TRBJ2-1 gives the full variable domain: DAMVIQNPRYQVTQFGKPVTLSCSQTLNHNVMYWYQQKSSQAPKLLFHYYDKDFNNEADTPDNFQSRRPNTSFCFLDIRSPGLGDTAMYLCATSRGLVEEQFFGPGTRLTVL.

The CDR3 sequence: CASSKGNAVEAFF. The CDR3 DNA follows: TGTGCCAGCAGCAAGGGGAACGCCGTTGAAGCTTTCTTT. The rearrangement joins TRBV11-3 to TRBJ1-1; D might be TRBD1 (5 bases). The CDR3 loop spans 13 amino acids. V was cut by 5 bases and J by 7 bases, with 14 bases left in between. Germline CDR1 is SGHNT and CDR2 is YENEEA.

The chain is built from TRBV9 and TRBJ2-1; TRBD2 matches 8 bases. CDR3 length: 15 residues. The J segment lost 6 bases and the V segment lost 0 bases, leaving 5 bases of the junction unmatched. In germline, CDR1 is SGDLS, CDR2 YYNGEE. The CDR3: CASSVVGTSGNEQFF. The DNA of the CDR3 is TGTGCCAGCAGCGTAGTGGGGACTAGTGGCAATGAGCAGTTCTTC.

The CDR3 DNA follows: TGTGCCATCAGTGAGTCGTTAGCGGGGGGGCCTTACAATGAGCAGTTCTTC. Translation: CAISESLAGGPYNEQFF. This chain uses TRBV10-3 with TRBJ2-1; 11 nucleotides align to TRBD2. Germline CDR1 and CDR2: ENHRY and SYGVKD. V lost 0 bases and J lost 4; bases outside the gene matches: 5. The CDR3 consists of 17 residues.

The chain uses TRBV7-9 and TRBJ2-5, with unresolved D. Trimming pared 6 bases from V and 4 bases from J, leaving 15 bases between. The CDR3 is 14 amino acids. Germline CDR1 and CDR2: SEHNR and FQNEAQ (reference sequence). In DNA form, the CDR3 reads TGTGCCAGCAGAATCGACGGGTCTCCAGAGACCCAGTACTTC. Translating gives CASRIDGSPETQYF.

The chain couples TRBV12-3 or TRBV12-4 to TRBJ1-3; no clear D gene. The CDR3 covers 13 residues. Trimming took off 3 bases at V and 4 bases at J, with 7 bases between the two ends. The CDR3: CASSFGLGNTIYF. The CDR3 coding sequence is TGTGCCAGCAGTTTCGGTCTCGGAAACACCATATATTTT.

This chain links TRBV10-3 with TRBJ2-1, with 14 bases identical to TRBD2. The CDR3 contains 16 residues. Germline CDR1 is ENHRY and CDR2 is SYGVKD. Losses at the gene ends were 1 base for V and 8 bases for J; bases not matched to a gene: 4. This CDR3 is CAISEWTSGRFDEQFF. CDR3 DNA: TGTGCCATCAGTGAGTGGACTAGCGGGAGGTTTGATGAGCAGTTCTTC.

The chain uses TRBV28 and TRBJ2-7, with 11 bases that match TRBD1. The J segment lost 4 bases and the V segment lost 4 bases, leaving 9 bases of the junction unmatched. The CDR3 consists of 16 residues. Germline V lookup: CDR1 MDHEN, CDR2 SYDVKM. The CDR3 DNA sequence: TGTGCCAGCAGTTCGCCTCGGACAGGGGGCAGGTACGAGCAGTACTTC. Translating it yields CASSSPRTGGRYEQYF. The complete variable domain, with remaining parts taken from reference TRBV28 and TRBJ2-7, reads DVKVTQSSRYLVKRTGEKVFLECVQDMDHENMFWYRQDPGLGLRLIYFSYDVKMKEKGDIPEGYSVSREKKERFSLILESASTNQTSMYLCASSSPRTGGRYEQYFGPGTRLTVT.

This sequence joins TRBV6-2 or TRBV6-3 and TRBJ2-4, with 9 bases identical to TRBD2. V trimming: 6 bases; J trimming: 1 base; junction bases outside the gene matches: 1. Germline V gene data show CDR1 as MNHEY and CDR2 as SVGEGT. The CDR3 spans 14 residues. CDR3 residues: CASSAGGAKNIQYF. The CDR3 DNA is TGTGCCAGCAGCGCGGGGGGGGCCAAAAACATTCAGTACTTC.

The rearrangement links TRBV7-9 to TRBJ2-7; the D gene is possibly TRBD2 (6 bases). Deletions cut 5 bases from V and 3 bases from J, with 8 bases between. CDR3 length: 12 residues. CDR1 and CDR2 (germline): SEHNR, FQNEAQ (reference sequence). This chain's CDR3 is CASSQDYYEQYF. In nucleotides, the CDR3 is TGTGCCAGCAGCCAGGACTACTACGAGCAGTACTTC. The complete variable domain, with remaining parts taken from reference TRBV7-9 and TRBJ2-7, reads DTGVSQNPRHKITKRGQNVTFRCDPISEHNRLYWYRQTLGQGPEFLTYFQNEAQLEKSRLLSDRFSAERPKGSFSTLEIQRTEQGDSAMYLCASSQDYYEQYFGPGTRLTVT.

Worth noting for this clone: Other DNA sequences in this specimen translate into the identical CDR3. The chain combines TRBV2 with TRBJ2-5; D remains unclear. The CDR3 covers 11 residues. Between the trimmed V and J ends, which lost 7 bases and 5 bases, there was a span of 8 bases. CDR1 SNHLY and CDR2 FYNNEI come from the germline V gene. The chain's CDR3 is CASKLEETQYF. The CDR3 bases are TGTGCCAGCAAGTTAGAGGAGACCCAGTACTTC. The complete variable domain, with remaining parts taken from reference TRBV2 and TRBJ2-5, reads EPEVTQTPSHQVTQMGQEVILRCVPISNHLYFYWYRQILGQKVEFLVSFYNNEISEKSEIFDDQFSVERPDGSNFTLKIRSTKLEDSAMYFCASKLEETQYFGPGTRLLVL.

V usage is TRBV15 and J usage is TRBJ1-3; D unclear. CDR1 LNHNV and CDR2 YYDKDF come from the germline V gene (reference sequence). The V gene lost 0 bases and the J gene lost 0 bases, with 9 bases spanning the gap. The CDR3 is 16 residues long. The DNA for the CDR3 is TGTGCCACCAGCAGAGATCTGGGCCCCTCTGGAAACACCATATATTTT. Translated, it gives CATSRDLGPSGNTIYF.

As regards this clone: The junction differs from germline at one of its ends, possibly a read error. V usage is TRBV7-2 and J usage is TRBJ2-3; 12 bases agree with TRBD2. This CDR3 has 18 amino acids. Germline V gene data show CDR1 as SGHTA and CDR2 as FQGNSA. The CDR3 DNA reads TGTGCCAGCAGCCTAGCGGGGGGGTCGAGTCCGGGCACAGATACGCAGTATTTT. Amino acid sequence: CASSLAGGSSPGTDTQYF. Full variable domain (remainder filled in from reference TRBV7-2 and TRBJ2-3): GAGVSQSPSNKVTEKGKDVELRCDPISGHTALYWYRQSLGQGLEFLIYFQGNSAPDKSGLPSDRFSAERTGGSVSTLTIQRTQQEDSAVYLCASSLAGGSSPGTDTQYFGPGTRLTVL.

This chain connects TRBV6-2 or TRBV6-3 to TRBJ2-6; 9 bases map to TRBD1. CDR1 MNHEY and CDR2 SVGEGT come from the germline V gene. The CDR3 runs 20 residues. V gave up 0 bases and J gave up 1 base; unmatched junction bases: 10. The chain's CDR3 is CASSYSSGQGSFSGANVLTF. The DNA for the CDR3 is TGTGCCAGCAGTTACTCGTCCGGACAGGGGTCCTTTTCTGGGGCCAACGTCCTGACTTTC.

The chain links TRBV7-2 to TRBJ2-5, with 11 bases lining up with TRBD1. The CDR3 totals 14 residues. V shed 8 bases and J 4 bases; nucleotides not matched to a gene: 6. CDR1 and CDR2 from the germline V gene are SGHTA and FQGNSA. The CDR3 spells CASSQDRGRETQYF. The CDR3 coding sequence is TGTGCCAGCTCCCAGGACAGGGGGCGAGAGACCCAGTACTTC.

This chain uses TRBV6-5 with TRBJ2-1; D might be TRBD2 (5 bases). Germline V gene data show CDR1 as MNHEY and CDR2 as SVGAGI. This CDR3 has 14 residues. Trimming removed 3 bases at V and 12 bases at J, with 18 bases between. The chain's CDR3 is CASSYDRIPGVQFF. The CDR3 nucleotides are TGTGCCAGCAGTTATGATAGGATTCCCGGGGTGCAGTTCTTC.

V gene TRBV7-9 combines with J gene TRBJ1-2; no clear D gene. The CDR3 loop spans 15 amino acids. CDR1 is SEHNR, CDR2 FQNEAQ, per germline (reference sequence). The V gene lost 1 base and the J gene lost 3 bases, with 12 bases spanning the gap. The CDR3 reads CASSLVEGGHYGYTF. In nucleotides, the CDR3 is TGTGCCAGCAGCTTAGTGGAGGGAGGACACTATGGCTACACCTTC.

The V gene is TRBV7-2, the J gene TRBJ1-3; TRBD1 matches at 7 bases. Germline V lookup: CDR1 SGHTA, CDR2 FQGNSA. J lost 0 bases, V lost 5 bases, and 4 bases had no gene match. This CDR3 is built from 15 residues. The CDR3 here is CASSLRQGSGNTIYF. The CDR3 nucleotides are TGTGCCAGCAGCCTCCGACAGGGCTCTGGAAACACCATATATTTT.

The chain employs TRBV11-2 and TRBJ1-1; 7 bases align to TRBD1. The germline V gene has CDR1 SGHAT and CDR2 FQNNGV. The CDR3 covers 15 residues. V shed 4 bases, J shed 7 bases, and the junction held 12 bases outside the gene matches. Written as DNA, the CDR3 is TGTGCCAGCAGCTCCACGTACGACAGGGCGAATGAAGCTTTCTTT. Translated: CASSSTYDRANEAFF.

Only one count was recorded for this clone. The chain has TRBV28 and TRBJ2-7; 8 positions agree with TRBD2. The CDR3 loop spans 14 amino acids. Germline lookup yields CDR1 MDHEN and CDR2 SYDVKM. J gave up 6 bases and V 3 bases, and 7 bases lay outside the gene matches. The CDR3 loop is CASSFTGGVIEQYF. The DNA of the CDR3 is TGTGCCAGCAGTTTCACCGGGGGGGTGATCGAGCAGTACTTC.